The next 3 T cell receptor beta chains were all read from a single sample in a study of blood T cells in healthy people across ages. A second PCR of roughly 7 to 11 cycles used a sample-barcoded 5' primer and a J-beta primer mix. TCRdb independently ran MiXCR on the 5' RACE reads; one entry per CDR3 protein. The data hold 870,000 or so distinct CDR3 sequences, with 25% to 30% observed a single time. The sample taken for sequencing was blood. These receptors were obtained from a woman of 80 years or more in good health.

This clonotype was seen ten or more times. This chain connects TRBV11-2 to TRBJ2-1, with TRBD2 identical over 9 bases. CDR3 size: 13 residues. The junction had 2 bases not matched to a gene; V was cut back by 0 bases and J by 11 bases. Germline CDR1 SGHAT, CDR2 FQNNGV. The CDR3 DNA reads as TGTGCCAGCAGCTTAGAGCTAGCGGGAAAGCAGTTCTTC. This translates into CASSLELAGKQFF. Combining the CDR3 with reference TRBV11-2 and TRBJ2-1 gives the whole variable domain EAGVAQSPRYKIIEKRQSVAFWCNPISGHATLYWYQQILGQGPKLLIQFQNNGVVDDSQLPKDRFSAERLKGVDSTLKIQPAKLEDSAVYLCASSLELAGKQFFGPGTRLTVL.

V gene TRBV29-1 combines with J gene TRBJ2-1; possible D gene TRBD2, 5 bases. The J call may be mistaken, given a closer DNA end match to TRBJ2-7. CDR1 is SQVTM and CDR2 is ANQGSEA in the germline V gene. This CDR3 has 13 amino acids. CDR3 sequence (DNA): TGCAGCGTTGAAGGGGGAGACTCCTACGAGCAGTACTTC. It is translated as CSVEGGDSYEQYF.

This clonotype was counted only a few times. The rearrangement links TRBV5-4 to TRBJ1-1; 7 nucleotides align to TRBD1. CDR1 SGHNT and CDR2 YYREEE come from the germline V gene (reference sequence). The J segment lost 1 base and the V segment lost 6 bases, leaving 6 bases of the junction unmatched. This CDR3 has 14 residues. This CDR3 reads CASTRGTENTEAFF. The CDR3 DNA reads as TGTGCCAGCACCCGAGGGACAGAGAACACTGAAGCTTTCTTT. Full variable domain (rest looked up from reference TRBV5-4 and TRBJ1-1): ETGVTQSPTHLIKTRGQQVTLRCSSQSGHNTVSWYQQALGQGPQFIFQYYREEENGRGNFPPRFSGLQFPNYSSELNVNALELDDSALYLCASTRGTENTEAFFGQGTRLTVV.